This T cell receptor (beta chain) is drawn from a study of radiotherapy plus CTLA-4 blockade in lung cancer. Measured with immunoSEQ multiplex PCR; TCRdb has only the in-frame clones, and not every one. The data contain about 86,000 clones, around 86% of them seen just once; the ten biggest clones take up roughly 0.8%. This receptor was obtained from a human donor with non-small cell lung cancer who had stable disease on radiotherapy plus ipilimumab. The source material was peripheral blood, sampled from a patient treated with radiotherapy plus ipilimumab.

CDR3 amino acids: CASSSRDRPNEQFF. CDR3 in DNA: TGTGCCAGCAGCTCCCGGGACAGACCCAATGAGCAGTTCTTC. The chain couples TRBV5-6 to TRBJ2-1, with TRBD1 matching 7 bases. The trim removed 3 bases at V and 6 bases at J, leaving 6 bases unmatched. The CDR3 contains 14 residues. Germline V gene data show CDR1 as SGHDT and CDR2 as YYEEEE.